At least ten counts were recorded for the clone carrying this TCR beta chain. This sample stems from a study of identical twins. V shed 4 bases and J 3 bases; nucleotides not matched to a gene: 9. Germline CDR1 reads MNHEY; CDR2 reads SVGAGI. This CDR3 is built from 15 residues. The cDNA had a unique molecular identifier and a template-switch universal primer site. Each CDR3 protein gets one entry after TCRdb re-called the 5' RACE reads with MiXCR. The repertoire consists of 570,000 or so distinct CDR3 sequences, with 7.5% to 10% occurring once and the leading ten covering under 3.5%. The sample was also reused in another study, on yellow fever vaccine responses in identical twins.

Source material: PBMCs. The rearrangement joins TRBV6-5 to TRBJ2-7; 7 bases line up with TRBD2. The sequence was collected from a woman aged 18-35 years in good health. CDR3 protein: CASSSPAGEYYEQYF. The CDR3 DNA follows: TGTGCCAGCAGTTCCCCCGCGGGGGAGTACTACGAGCAGTACTTC.